One and the same sample provided the 13 T cell receptor beta chains below, sequenced in a study of cytomegalovirus exposure and HLA in healthy donors. The PCR ran on 60 Vbeta and 13 Jbeta primers. Libraries were prepared by immunoSEQ multiplex PCR; TCRdb keeps only in-frame clonotypes and omits some of them. The sample lists more than 200,000 clones; roughly 80% were seen once. The material sequenced was PBMCs. All receptors come from a man aged 40-49 years in good health and CMV-seronegative.

This sequence joins TRBV28 and TRBJ2-2, with 7 bases identical to TRBD2. The CDR3 is 15 residues long. The J segment lost 6 bases and the V segment lost 9 bases, leaving 13 bases of the junction unmatched. Per germline, CDR1 MDHEN and CDR2 SYDVKM. CDR3 residues: CASRGTTGFAGELFF. CDR3 sequence (DNA): TGTGCCAGTCGCGGGACTACGGGATTTGCCGGGGAGCTGTTTTTT.

The rearrangement joins TRBV7-3 to TRBJ2-3, with 9 nucleotides matching TRBD1. J was trimmed by 3 bases and V by 3 bases; bases with no gene match: 7. Germline CDR1 SGHTA, CDR2 FQGTGA. The CDR3 has 16 amino acids. The CDR3 loop reads CASSLTTGGRTDTQYF. The DNA of the CDR3 is TGTGCCAGCAGCTTGACGACAGGGGGTAGGACAGATACGCAGTATTTT.

The chain couples TRBV2 to TRBJ2-2, with TRBD1 identical over 8 bases. V gave up 2 bases and J gave up 0 bases; unmatched junction bases: 2. The CDR3 loop spans 16 amino acids. Germline CDR1 and CDR2: SNHLY and FYNNEI. CDR3 region: CASSEQGAANTGELFF. CDR3 nucleotides: TGTGCCAGCAGTGAACAGGGGGCTGCGAACACCGGGGAGCTGTTTTTT.

J is TRBJ2-3 and V is TRBV10-1; D is unclear. There are 12 residues in the CDR3. Trimming shortened V by 3 bases and J by 2 bases, and 3 bases separated the two germline ends. The V gene's germline CDR1 is WNHNN and CDR2 SYGVQD (reference sequence). CDR3 protein: CASSDSTDTQYF. CDR3 nucleotide sequence: TGCGCCAGCAGTGACTCCACAGATACGCAGTATTTT.

Concerning this clone: A junction end diverges from the germline sequence, so it may reflect a read error. This specimen includes other DNA sequences encoding the same CDR3. The rearrangement links TRBV25-1 to TRBJ1-6; 7 bases are shared with TRBD1. The CDR3 is made up of 15 amino acids. Per germline, CDR1 MGHDK and CDR2 SYGVNS. Here the CDR3 DNA reads TGTGCCAGCAGTGCTAACAGGGGTGTGGGGTCACCTCTCCACTTT. This translates into CASSANRGVGSPLHF.

For this clone: Different DNA sequences within this sample yield the same CDR3. The chain joins TRBV5-1 to TRBJ1-1, with a tentative D call TRBD1 (5 bases). CDR1 and CDR2 (germline): SGHRS, YFSETQ. Trimming took off 4 bases at V and 1 base at J, with 11 bases between the two ends. This CDR3 contains 14 residues. CDR3: CASSRDSENTEAFF. The CDR3 DNA follows: TGCGCCAGCAGCCGGGACTCCGAGAACACTGAAGCTTTCTTT.

V is TRBV28 and J is TRBJ2-5, with a tentative D call TRBD2 (6 bases). Trimming took 4 bases from V and 5 from J, leaving 11 bases between them. The CDR3 extends over 13 amino acids. The germline gives CDR1 MDHEN, CDR2 SYDVKM. The CDR3 nucleotides read TGTGCCAGCAGTTCCACAGGAGGGGAGACCCAGTACTTC. It codes for CASSSTGGETQYF.

The chain employs TRBV29-1 and TRBJ2-2; 8 nucleotides match TRBD1. CDR1 is SQVTM and CDR2 is ANQGSEA in the germline V gene. V shed 1 base and J 7 bases; nucleotides not matched to a gene: 5. The CDR3 runs to 14 residues. The CDR3 DNA follows: TGCAGCGTTGAAGGGCAGGGGGCAATCGGGGAGCTGTTTTTT. Its translation: CSVEGQGAIGELFF.

The CDR3 here is CASSVGGTDGSEQYF. The DNA of the CDR3 is TGTGCCAGCAGCGTAGGTGGGACTGACGGGAGCGAGCAGTACTTC. The chain carries TRBV9 and TRBJ2-7, with a tentative D call TRBD2 (6 bases). Germline assignment: CDR1 SGDLS and CDR2 YYNGEE. This CDR3 is built from 15 residues. Trimming removed 0 bases at V and 6 bases at J, with 16 bases between.

The chain combines TRBV10-2 with TRBJ1-2; TRBD1 matches 9 bases. Germline trimming cut 5 bases from V and 2 bases from J; bases unmatched to any gene: 6. The CDR3 is 15 amino acids. Germline assignment: CDR1 WSHSY and CDR2 SAAADI. The CDR3 nucleotides are TGCGCCAGCAGTACCGGGACAGGGCAAAACTATGGCTACACCTTC. It is translated as CASSTGTGQNYGYTF.

The chain couples TRBV5-1 to TRBJ2-6; TRBD1 might be the D (6 bases). The germline gives CDR1 SGHRS, CDR2 YFSETQ. Trimming removed 4 bases at V and 2 bases at J, with 10 bases between. The CDR3 runs to 15 residues. The CDR3 sequence: CASSTDRTGANVLTF. The CDR3, as DNA: TGCGCCAGCAGCACCGACAGGACTGGGGCCAACGTCCTGACTTTC.

The chain uses TRBV6-5 and TRBJ2-7; TRBD2 matches at 7 bases. This CDR3 contains 14 residues. Unmatched junction bases numbered 6, after V lost 5 bases and J lost 2 bases. Germline CDR1 reads MNHEY; CDR2 reads SVGAGI. CDR3 bases: TGTGCCAGCAGTAGACTAGCTGGAACCTACGAGCAGTACTTC. It is translated as CASSRLAGTYEQYF.

The chain joins TRBV10-2 to TRBJ1-2; the match to TRBD1 covers 7 bases. With V trimmed by 3 bases and J by 2 bases, 3 bases remained unmatched. This CDR3 contains 14 residues. Germline V gene sequence: CDR1 WSHSY, CDR2 SAAADI. CDR3 region: CASSDRGPNYGYTF. The CDR3 bases are TGCGCCAGCAGTGATAGGGGGCCCAACTATGGCTACACCTTC.